This entry is about one T cell receptor beta chain. This clonotype has ten or more counts. What antigen it recognizes has not been identified. No clone much larger than this one lies a single base away; base qualities are absent. Libraries were prepared through PCR. Sequencing took place on an Illumina HiSeq 2500. To reduce PCR and sequencing biases, unique molecular identifiers were incorporated into the TCR beta cDNA libraries. Per 1 to 10 million input T cells, roughly 500,000 cDNA molecules were obtained, such that each molecule approximated one T cell. The same protocol used for the earlier healthy control dataset was applied to prepare and sequence the patient libraries. Within a given batch, samples were prepared together, multiplexed and sequenced on the same HiSeq lane. Turning to the authors' computational methods: MIGEC handled the raw barcoded reads, throwing out single-read molecular identifier groups before consensus assembly and CDR3 extraction. VDJtools was used for post-analysis of the clonotype tables, and diversity was normalized by down-sampling every dataset to the size of the smallest sample. Repertoire overlap clustering matched CDR3 amino acid but not nucleotide sequences to correct batch-related cross-sample contamination. TCRdb reran the public reads through fastp at Q25 and MiXCR, keeping productive beta chains. Rows matching on CDR3 protein sequence are summarized as one entry with the most common DNA and genes. These V and J calls derive from TCRdb rather than the authors' analysis. The sample profile shows around 400,000 distinct CDR3 sequences; roughly 35% of them were found once. The ten largest account for 13% of the sample.

For this chain, trimming is 4 bases at the V end and 8 bases at the J end, and the number of junction bases without a gene match is 13. Its CDR3 holds 15 amino acids, cysteine through phenylalanine. Here the CDR3 DNA is all that survives: 45 bases in frame from base 1. From a lookup of the germline V gene, CDR1 and CDR2 are MNHEY and SVGAGI. To demonstrate the VDJtools post-analysis software, the study profiled TCR beta repertoires from the peripheral blood of about 13 young patients with multiple sclerosis. The multiple sclerosis patients were children and adolescents ranging in age from roughly 6 to 15 years. The data were obtained in a study of post-analysis software for immune sequencing data (dated by TCRdb to about 2015). For the wider study: Disease courses on record covered relapsing-remitting, secondary progressive and progressive-relapsing multiple sclerosis, though some patients had no subtype annotation. The patient repertoires were set against under 12 previously published healthy control repertoires from donors whose ages ranged from roughly 6 to 25 years. A subset of samples was prepared in parallel using single-end sample barcoding, then pooled and co-amplified after Illumina adapter ligation. What the study reported, not specific to this receptor: The control group was slightly older than the multiple sclerosis patient group. Significantly higher frequencies in patients than in controls were found for several TRBV segments, including TRBV5-6, TRBV5-1 and TRBV20-1. Direct clustering with F measure showed strong co-clustering of samples prepared in the same batch, prompting a batch-effect correction. Compared with controls, multiple sclerosis patients had significantly lower normalized Chao1 diversity, a finding suggesting substantial peripheral T-cell clonal expansion.

Sequencing was performed on blood. The TCR comes from a girl under 18 with multiple sclerosis. The sequence links TRBV6-5 to TRBJ1-2; TRBD1 matches 7 bases in the middle. The CDR3 loop reads CASSSRNRGADGYTF. The bases read TGTGCCAGCAGTTCCCGTAACAGGGGTGCTGACGGCTACACCTTC.